A selection of T cell receptor beta chains follows, all from one sample in a study of tumor-infiltrating lymphocytes in primary liver carcinoma. A single record per CDR3 protein comes from TCRdb applying MiXCR to the multiplex PCR reads. The table lists around 56,000 distinct CDR3 sequences, just over 70% of them singletons, with 55% to 70% in the top ten. Sequenced input: liver tumor tissue from sampling region 2. The source is a man in his forties with primary liver carcinoma and hepatitis B virus infection. Both conserved end residues are part of each CDR3. A D gene is named only where the DNA matches it firmly. Where a row states a size, it is once, few, many or the class of an expanded clone; other rows omit it.

abundance	d_gene	v_gene	j_gene	CDR3aa	CDR3nt
NA	TRBD2	TRBV7-9	TRBJ2-3	CASSWPPGLAVVPASDTQYF	TGTGCCAGCAGCTGGCCCCCGGGACTAGCGGTAGTGCCGGCTTCAGATACGCAGTATTTT
NA	TRBD2	TRBV5-6	TRBJ2-2	CASSLGRERTAGELFF	TGTGCCAGTAGCCTCGGGCGGGAGAGAACGGCCGGGGAGCTGTTTTTC
NA	NA	TRBV12-3/TRBV12-4	TRBJ2-7	CASSPGRHPYEQYF	TGTGCAAGCAGTCCCGGTAGACACCCCTACGAGCAGTACTTC
NA	NA	TRBV5-5	TRBJ2-3	CASSPRGGNAQYF	TGTGCCAGCAGCCCGAGAGGAGGGAACGCGCAGTATTTT
many	TRBD1	TRBV29-1	TRBJ2-7	CSAQGASYEQYF	TGCAGCGCGCAGGGGGCGTCCTACGAGCAGTACTTC
NA	TRBD2	TRBV4-3	TRBJ2-1	CTGSQDGTRQNEQFF	TGCACCGGCAGCCAAGACGGGACTAGGCAGAATGAGCAGTTCTTC
NA	NA	TRBV29-1	TRBJ2-5	CRGMGSGETQYF	TGCAGAGGTATGGGCAGTGGAGAGACCCAGTACTTC
NA	TRBD1	TRBV6-5	TRBJ1-1	CVSSYGRGRRNTEAFF	TGTGTCAGCAGCTATGGCAGGGGGCGAAGGAACACTGAAGCTTTCTTT
NA	NA	TRBV10-3	TRBJ1-1	CNIRQGFSTEAFF	TGTAACATCAGGCAGGGATTTAGCACTGAAGCTTTCTTT
NA	TRBD2	TRBV4-1	TRBJ2-3	CTSSQTIALAGATDTQYF	TGCACCAGCAGCCAGACCATTGCCCTAGCGGGAGCCACCGATACGCAGTATTTC